This T cell receptor (beta chain) was recorded in a study of T cells in Graves' hyperthyroidism and ophthalmopathy. Study observations and caveats: A 13 V-J signature model discriminated ophthalmopathy versus stable hyperthyroidism. In blood, most of the thyroid clonotypes expanded above 0.001 were also present.

This clonotype turned up a few times. Its specificity is unknown. Amplified regions were TCR beta CDR3 sequences from RNA transcripts. HTBI primers were the set used in a first-round RT-PCR of the TCR CDR3. TCRdb independently ran MiXCR on the multiplex PCR reads; one entry per CDR3 protein. The table records 350,000 or so distinct CDR3 sequences, roughly 17% of them present only once. Germline-derived CDR1 and CDR2 are LNHNV and YYDKDF (reference sequence). Trimming stripped 5 bases from V and 0 bases from J, with 13 bases between. The CDR3 is made up of 15 amino acids. Patients aged 18 to 65 had newly diagnosed hyperthyroidism lasting under 2 months. Clinical symptoms, serum thyroxine and TRAb, thyroid ultrasound and orbital computed tomography were used for the diagnoses.

The sequencing input was blood. The origin of this receptor is a woman aged 25-40 years with Graves' hyperthyroidism that later progressed to Graves' ophthalmopathy. The chain recombines TRBV15 with TRBJ1-1, with TRBD1 as a possible D gene (5 bases). The CDR3 reads CATSPFRGVNTEAFF. The DNA for the CDR3 is TGTGCCACCAGCCCGTTTCGGGGGGTGAACACTGAAGCTTTCTTT.